The 27 T cell receptor beta chains in this list originate from one sample, sequenced in a study of T-cell memory formation after mild COVID-19. One entry per CDR3 protein, called by TCRdb with MiXCR from the 5' RACE reads. The table has about 49,000 distinct CDR3 sequences, 25% to 35% seen once. Sequencing was performed on PBMCs or a T cell subset sorted from them (not recorded which). The receptor source for this set is a man younger than 35 who had mild COVID-19 (a few samples of this study predate the infection). Cell type and time point are not known.

This chain joins TRBV25-1 and TRBJ1-2, with TRBD1 matching 7 bases. Germline loops: CDR1 MGHDK, CDR2 SYGVNS. This CDR3 has 14 residues. The V and J ends lost 2 bases and 5 bases, in that order; junction bases with no gene match: 5. CDR3 in amino acids: CASSEVEGAYGYTF. As DNA, the CDR3 is TGTGCCAGCAGTGAAGTTGAGGGGGCTTATGGCTACACCTTC.

This chain links TRBV4-1 with TRBJ2-7; D is ambiguous. The length of the CDR3 is 15 residues. Trimming took off 0 bases at V and 3 bases at J, with 12 bases between the two ends. CDR1 and CDR2 from the germline V gene are MGHRA and YSYEKL. The CDR3 DNA reads as TGCGCCAGCAGCCAAGAAGGCAAGGGCGGCTACGAGCAGTACTTC. It yields the protein CASSQEGKGGYEQYF.

This clonotype was counted only a few times. The J gene is TRBJ1-1, the V gene TRBV7-8; D ambiguous. CDR1 is SGHVS and CDR2 is FQNEAQ in the germline V gene. The V and J ends lost 1 base and 1 base respectively, with 4 bases between them. The CDR3 is 13 amino acids. CDR3 residues: CASSLVENTEAFF. CDR3 in DNA: TGTGCCAGCAGCTTAGTCGAGAACACTGAAGCTTTCTTT.

V gene TRBV12-3 or TRBV12-4 combines with J gene TRBJ2-5; maybe TRBD1 (7 bases). The V and J ends lost 4 bases and 5 bases respectively, with 20 bases between them. The CDR3 totals 16 residues. Here the CDR3 reads CASSSGGGGTVETQYF. In nucleotides, the CDR3 is TGTGCCAGCAGTTCTGGGGGTGGCGGGACAGTCGAGACCCAGTACTTC.

V and J are TRBV30 and TRBJ2-3, with D perhaps TRBD1 or TRBD2 (5 bases each). CDR3 length equals 13 residues. Germline V gives CDR1 GTSNPN, CDR2 SVGIG (reference sequence). V shed 5 bases and J shed 6 bases, with 15 bases lying between them. The CDR3 bases are TGTGCCTGGGCTCCATGGGGGTCGGATACGCAGTATTTT. It is translated as CAWAPWGSDTQYF.

This clonotype was counted a few times. The chain links TRBV4-3 to TRBJ2-2; tentatively, D is TRBD1 or TRBD2 (6 bases each). This CDR3 has 14 residues. Germline V lookup: CDR1 LGHNA, CDR2 YSLEER. V dropped 4 bases and J dropped 7 bases, with 13 bases sitting between them. CDR3 amino acids: CASSLSGGLGELFF. The CDR3, as DNA: TGCGCCAGCAGCCTAAGTGGGGGGCTCGGGGAGCTGTTTTTT.

The sample holds a few counts of this clonotype. V gene TRBV6-2 or TRBV6-3 combines with J gene TRBJ2-3; either TRBD1 or TRBD2 may fit D (6 bases each). The CDR3 is 14 amino acids. Germline values: CDR1 MNHEY, CDR2 SVGEGT. Trimming pared 2 bases from V and 5 bases from J, leaving 11 bases between. The CDR3 DNA reads TGTGCCAGCAGTTACCTCAAGGGGGGAGATACGCAGTATTTT. Protein product: CASSYLKGGDTQYF.

The V and J genes are TRBV7-9 and TRBJ2-1; D is perhaps TRBD1 (5 bases). This CDR3 is 15 amino acids long. CDR1 and CDR2 (germline): SEHNR, FQNEAQ (reference sequence). Trimming took 6 bases from V and 7 from J, leaving 19 bases between them. The CDR3 DNA reads TGTGCCAGCAGAACTGCTCAGGGTGGGCAGAATGAGCAGTTCTTC. Encoded protein: CASRTAQGGQNEQFF.

The V and J genes are TRBV7-6 and TRBJ2-1; weak D call: TRBD1 (5 bases). Looked up from germline, CDR1 is SGHVS and CDR2 is FNYEAQ. Trimming took 3 bases from V and 3 from J, leaving 6 bases between them. This CDR3 comprises 13 residues. CDR3 region: CASSFRDYNEQFF. The CDR3 DNA sequence: TGTGCCAGCAGCTTCAGGGACTACAATGAGCAGTTCTTC.

This clonotype was picked up a small number of times. The V call is TRBV5-1, the J call TRBJ1-1; 10 bases line up with TRBD1. The CDR3 contains 13 residues. V trimming: 8 bases; J trimming: 5 bases; junction bases outside the gene matches: 6. Germline lookup yields CDR1 SGHRS and CDR2 YFSETQ. The CDR3 loop reads CASGTGEDTEAFF. CDR3 bases: TGCGCCAGTGGGACAGGGGAGGATACTGAAGCTTTCTTT.

This sequence joins TRBV12-3 or TRBV12-4 and TRBJ1-1; 7 bases line up with TRBD1. The V segment lost 6 bases and the J segment 3 bases; nucleotides outside the gene matches: 7. This CDR3 is built from 14 residues. This CDR3 reads CASSDRAGDTEAFF. DNA of the CDR3: TGTGCCAGCAGCGACAGGGCGGGGGACACTGAAGCTTTCTTT.

This clonotype is deemed medium-sized. This chain joins TRBV4-3 and TRBJ2-3, with D perhaps TRBD1 (6 bases). Germline CDR1 LGHNA, CDR2 YSLEER. The CDR3 loop spans 17 amino acids. V dropped 0 bases and J dropped 0 bases, with 13 bases sitting between them. CDR3 loop: CASSQDWSTGSTDTQYF. The CDR3 DNA is TGCGCCAGCAGCCAAGATTGGTCGACAGGCAGCACAGATACGCAGTATTTT.

This clonotype has more than one count but fewer than ten. The chain uses TRBV10-3 and TRBJ2-1, with D perhaps TRBD2 (5 bases). The CDR3 runs to 13 residues. Germline CDR1 ENHRY, CDR2 SYGVKD. The ends were cut back, 7 bases at V and 4 bases at J, with 11 bases in the middle. Written as DNA, the CDR3 is TGTGCCATCACCGGGGAAGATTACAATGAGCAGTTCTTC. It is translated as CAITGEDYNEQFF.

V usage is TRBV6-2 or TRBV6-3 and J usage is TRBJ2-5, with D perhaps being TRBD1 or TRBD2 (6 bases each). There are 14 residues in the CDR3. Per germline, CDR1 MNHEY and CDR2 SVGEGT. V was cut by 2 bases and J by 5 bases, with 12 bases left in between. The CDR3 sequence is CASSYVGGWETQYF. CDR3 sequence (DNA): TGTGCCAGCAGTTACGTCGGGGGCTGGGAGACCCAGTACTTC.

This clonotype has a count of ten or more. The rearrangement links TRBV12-3 or TRBV12-4 to TRBJ2-1; D is perhaps TRBD1 (5 bases). Trimming stripped 4 bases from V and 10 bases from J, with 11 bases between. CDR3 size: 12 residues. The CDR3 DNA reads as TGTGCCAGCAGTTCCACAGGAACCGAGCAGTTCTTC. Protein product: CASSSTGTEQFF.

This clonotype has more than one count but fewer than ten. The junction does not match germline at one end; this may be a read error. This chain uses TRBV6-2 or TRBV6-3 with TRBJ2-2, with TRBD1 identical over 8 bases. This CDR3 contains 13 residues. Germline CDR1 reads MNHEY; CDR2 reads SVGEGT. The CDR3 region is CAGRGPSTGELFF. CDR3 coding DNA: TGTGCCGGCAGGGGGCCCAGCACCGGGGAGCTGTTTTTT.

This clonotype was seen a handful of times. The chain combines TRBV5-1 with TRBJ2-5, with TRBD2 identical over 8 bases. After removal of 2 bases from V and 5 bases from J, the junction contained 14 bases not matched to a gene. Germline CDR1 is SGHRS and CDR2 is YFSETQ. The CDR3 is 17 amino acids. CDR3 region: CASSFSGLVYGRETQYF. The CDR3 region has the DNA TGCGCCAGCAGCTTTTCGGGACTAGTCTATGGGAGGGAGACCCAGTACTTC.

The chain carries TRBV30 and TRBJ2-2; 10 bases are shared with TRBD2. Per germline, CDR1 GTSNPN and CDR2 SVGIG (reference sequence). The CDR3 runs to 16 residues. V shed 1 base, J shed 1 base, and the junction held 3 bases outside the gene matches. This CDR3 is CAWSEVAGGNTGELFF. CDR3 nucleotide sequence: TGTGCCTGGAGTGAGGTAGCGGGGGGGAACACCGGGGAGCTGTTTTTT.

In its sample, this clonotype was seen a few times. The rearrangement links TRBV27 to TRBJ1-2; D not certain. Germline CDR1 and CDR2: MNHEY and SMNVEV (reference sequence). V shed 5 bases and J shed 4 bases, with 17 bases lying between them. The CDR3 spans 15 residues. The CDR3, as DNA: TGTGCCAGCAGTCCTTCGACCGTAACTCTCTATGGCTACACCTTC. Protein sequence: CASSPSTVTLYGYTF.

The genes are TRBV7-9 and TRBJ2-1, with 15 bases lining up with TRBD2. This CDR3 is 15 amino acids long. With V trimmed by 4 bases and J by 7 bases, 2 bases remained unmatched. Germline loops: CDR1 SEHNR, CDR2 FQNEAQ (reference sequence). The CDR3 spells CASSSGLAGGNEQFF. DNA for the CDR3: TGTGCCAGCAGCTCGGGACTAGCGGGGGGAAATGAGCAGTTCTTC. Based on the CDR3 plus reference TRBV7-9 and TRBJ2-1, the full variable domain is DTGVSQNPRHKITKRGQNVTFRCDPISEHNRLYWYRQTLGQGPEFLTYFQNEAQLEKSRLLSDRFSAERPKGSFSTLEIQRTEQGDSAMYLCASSSGLAGGNEQFFGPGTRLTVL.

This chain uses TRBV5-6 with TRBJ2-7; D gene unclear. This CDR3 has 14 residues. Germline V lookup: CDR1 SGHDT, CDR2 YYEEEE. V lost 1 base and J 2 bases, leaving 10 bases between the germline ends. CDR3 region: CASSLRTNPYEQYV. DNA for the CDR3: TGTGCCAGCAGCTTGAGGACCAATCCCTACGAGCAGTACGTC.

This clonotype was seen a few times. J is TRBJ2-3 and V is TRBV7-9; D is uncertain. The CDR3 extends over 15 amino acids. The germline CDR1 and CDR2 sequences are SEHNR and FQNEAQ (reference sequence). Between the trimmed V and J ends, which lost 1 base and 3 bases, there was a span of 11 bases. The CDR3 here is CASSLGPHPTDTQYF. The CDR3 nucleotides read TGTGCCAGCAGCTTAGGGCCACATCCGACAGATACGCAGTATTTT.

At least ten counts were recorded for this clonotype. This chain uses TRBV6-1 with TRBJ2-2, with 12 bases fitting TRBD2. The CDR3 extends over 15 amino acids. V was clipped by 2 bases and J by 6 bases; unmatched bases: 1. CDR1 MNHNS and CDR2 SASEGT come from the germline V gene. In nucleotides, the CDR3 is TGTGCCAGCAGTGAACTAGCGGGGGGGCCCGGGGAGCTGTTTTTT. Amino acids: CASSELAGGPGELFF.

The chain uses TRBV6-5 and TRBJ2-1, with 11 positions matching TRBD2. Looked up from germline, CDR1 is MNHEY and CDR2 is SVGAGI. The CDR3 sequence is 15 residues long. V was pared by 5 bases and J by 8 bases, with 8 bases of the junction left unmatched. The CDR3 region is CASSSSGGASDEQFF. DNA of the CDR3: TGTGCCAGCAGTAGTAGCGGGGGGGCCTCCGATGAGCAGTTCTTC.

The chain uses TRBV12-5 and TRBJ2-1; 8 nucleotides align to TRBD2. The CDR3 is 16 amino acids. Per the germline V gene, CDR1 is LGHNT and CDR2 is FRNRAP. V lost 7 bases to trimming and J lost 2 bases; unmatched junction nucleotides: 10. The CDR3 region is CASAPPQTSAYNEQFF. The DNA for the CDR3 is TGTGCTAGTGCCCCGCCCCAGACTAGCGCCTACAATGAGCAGTTCTTC.

The sample holds a few counts of this clonotype. CDR3 residues: CASSAAGGQYEQYV. The DNA of the CDR3 is TGCGCCAGCAGCGCGGCGGGAGGACAGTACGAGCAGTACGTC. The V call is TRBV5-1, the J call TRBJ2-7, with TRBD2 matching 8 bases. Germline-derived CDR1 and CDR2 are SGHRS and YFSETQ. V lost 4 bases and J lost 4; bases outside the gene matches: 7. The CDR3 loop spans 14 amino acids.

The chain recombines TRBV4-1 with TRBJ2-2, with D possibly TRBD2 on 6 matching bases. Trimming left V 5 bases short and J 4 bases short, with 11 bases between. Germline V gene lookup returns CDR1 MGHRA and CDR2 YSYEKL. The CDR3 totals 14 residues. The CDR3 region is CASSFRDFTGELFF. The CDR3 DNA follows: TGCGCCAGCAGCTTCCGGGACTTCACCGGGGAGCTGTTTTTT.